The 27 T cell receptor beta chains below all came from one sample that was sequenced in a study of memory CD4+ T cells and cytomegalovirus serostatus. The sort gate was single viable CD3+CD4+CD8-CD45RO+ cells for memory CD4+ T cells. TCRdb's table, derived via immunoSEQ multiplex PCR, lists solely in-frame clones and lacks some. Among over 35,000 clones listed, around four fifths were seen once. The sample was memory CD4+ T cells from blood. These receptors came from an adult in good health and CMV-seronegative.

The chain joins TRBV5-1 to TRBJ1-1; D is undetermined. V was pared by 2 bases and J by 5 bases, with 13 bases between. This CDR3 contains 14 residues. Germline V gene data show CDR1 as SGHRS and CDR2 as YFSETQ. As DNA, the CDR3 is TGCGCCAGCAGCTTAAACTTGGCGGGTACTGAAGCTTTCTTT. Translated, it gives CASSLNLAGTEAFF.

The rearrangement joins TRBV5-1 to TRBJ2-5; 11 nucleotides align to TRBD2. Trimming removed 0 bases from V and 1 base from J; junction bases left unmatched: 2. Per germline, CDR1 SGHRS and CDR2 YFSETQ. The CDR3 extends over 16 amino acids. The CDR3 here is CASSLGGLAAQETQYF. The DNA of the CDR3 is TGCGCCAGCAGCTTGGGGGGACTAGCGGCCCAAGAGACCCAGTACTTC.

The rearrangement links TRBV30 to TRBJ2-2, with D possibly TRBD2 on 6 matching bases. The CDR3 contains 13 residues. V lost 0 bases and J 7 bases, leaving 9 bases between the germline ends. In germline, CDR1 is GTSNPN, CDR2 SVGIG (reference sequence). The DNA for the CDR3 is TGTGCCTGGAGTGTAACGGGGGTCGGGGAGCTGTTTTTT. Translation: CAWSVTGVGELFF.

Here the CDR3 reads CASSYSRQMNTEAFF. CDR3 bases: TGTGCCAGCAGTTACAGTAGACAGATGAACACTGAAGCTTTCTTT. V and J are TRBV6-5 and TRBJ1-1, with D maybe TRBD1 (5 bases). CDR3 length: 15 amino acids. Deletions cut 2 bases from V and 0 bases from J, with 10 bases between. Germline V gene data show CDR1 as MNHEY and CDR2 as SVGAGI.

The chain employs TRBV9 and TRBJ1-5, with D possibly being TRBD1 (5 bases). CDR1 is SGDLS and CDR2 is YYNGEE in the germline V gene. The CDR3 spans 14 residues. The V gene lost 0 bases and the J gene lost 2 bases, with 6 bases spanning the gap. CDR3 loop: CASSVAGGNQPQHF. The DNA for the CDR3 is TGTGCCAGCAGCGTAGCGGGGGGCAATCAGCCCCAGCATTTT.

This chain joins TRBV18 and TRBJ1-1; 7 bases are shared with TRBD1. This CDR3 contains 13 residues. Germline CDR1 and CDR2: KGHSH and LQKENI. Trimming removed 4 bases from V and 11 bases from J; junction bases left unmatched: 10. CDR3 in amino acids: CASSLGQGEYAFF. DNA for the CDR3: TGTGCCAGCTCACTAGGGCAGGGGGAATATGCTTTCTTT.

This clone has more than one count but fewer than ten. V usage is TRBV15 and J usage is TRBJ1-1; D may be TRBD1 (6 bases). V lost 3 bases to trimming and J lost 1 base, with 6 bases between them. CDR3 length: 13 amino acids. CDR1 and CDR2 (germline): LNHNV, YYDKDF (reference sequence). CDR3 in amino acids: CATSRTGNTEAFF. DNA of the CDR3: TGTGCCACCAGCAGGACAGGGAACACTGAAGCTTTCTTT. The whole variable domain, remainder taken from reference TRBV15 and TRBJ1-1, is DAMVIQNPRYQVTQFGKPVTLSCSQTLNHNVMYWYQQKSSQAPKLLFHYYDKDFNNEADTPDNFQSRRPNTSFCFLDIRSPGLGDTAMYLCATSRTGNTEAFFGQGTRLTVV.

The rearrangement links TRBV5-4 to TRBJ2-3; D unresolved. Deletions cut 2 bases from V and 2 bases from J, with 12 bases between. CDR1 is SGHNT, CDR2 YYREEE, per germline (reference sequence). The CDR3 runs to 15 residues. The CDR3 is CASSFDRTVTDTQYF. As DNA, the CDR3 is TGTGCCAGCAGCTTCGATCGAACAGTCACAGATACGCAGTATTTT.

The V gene is TRBV5-1, the J gene TRBJ1-4, with 10 bases matching TRBD1. The CDR3 consists of 15 residues. Trimming removed 6 bases from V and 5 bases from J; junction bases left unmatched: 7. Germline V CDR1 and CDR2: SGHRS, YFSETQ. The CDR3 spells CASKLRTGGNEKLFF. The CDR3, as DNA: TGCGCCAGCAAACTTAGGACAGGGGGGAATGAAAAACTGTTTTTT.

This chain links TRBV9 with TRBJ2-7; TRBD1 matches 8 bases. The trim removed 0 bases at V and 0 bases at J, leaving 11 bases unmatched. CDR1 is SGDLS and CDR2 is YYNGEE in the germline V gene. CDR3 length: 18 residues. DNA of the CDR3: TGTGCCAGCAGCGTAGCGTCGAGGGCAGGGGGCCTCTCCTACGAGCAGTACTTC. Protein sequence: CASSVASRAGGLSYEQYF.

In this sample, this clone turned up a few times. The chain links TRBV7-3 to TRBJ2-2; D call uncertain. Germline V gene lookup returns CDR1 SGHTA and CDR2 FQGTGA. The CDR3 runs to 16 residues. Trimming took off 1 base at V and 3 bases at J, with 12 bases between the two ends. CDR3 protein: CASSLMPGRDTGELFF. The CDR3 region has the DNA TGTGCCAGCAGCTTAATGCCGGGTAGGGACACCGGGGAGCTGTTTTTT.

The chain has TRBV30 and TRBJ2-7, with 8 nucleotides matching TRBD2. Trimming took 2 bases from V and 4 from J; bases not matched to a gene: 13. The CDR3 has 16 amino acids. Germline V gene sequence: CDR1 GTSNPN, CDR2 SVGIG (reference sequence). DNA for the CDR3: TGTGCCTGGAGTCCCCGGGGGGGGGCTACTCAATACGAGCAGTACTTC. It is translated as CAWSPRGGATQYEQYF.

The table lists this clone with a few counts. The chain joins TRBV2 to TRBJ2-2, with D unclear. V gave up 6 bases and J gave up 5 bases, with 10 bases separating them. Germline-derived CDR1 and CDR2 are SNHLY and FYNNEI. There are 13 residues in the CDR3. The CDR3 here is CASRTSSTGELFF. The CDR3 DNA reads TGTGCCAGCAGGACAAGTTCTACCGGGGAGCTGTTTTTT.

This clone is categorized as medium-sized. V usage is TRBV7-6 and J usage is TRBJ2-3; possible D gene TRBD2, 5 bases. The V and J ends lost 4 bases and 0 bases respectively, with 20 bases between them. This CDR3 region has 18 residues. From germline, CDR1 is SGHVS and CDR2 FNYEAQ. CDR3 bases: TGTGCCAGCAGCTCAATTATACCAAACGGGGATAGCACAGATACGCAGTATTTT. It specifies CASSSIIPNGDSTDTQYF.

This clone occurred a few times. This chain joins TRBV15 and TRBJ2-5, with D tentatively TRBD1 or TRBD2 (5 bases each). The CDR3 sequence is 19 residues long. V was shortened by 2 bases and J by 2 bases, with 24 bases between the two germline ends. Germline lookup yields CDR1 LNHNV and CDR2 YYDKDF (reference sequence). Here the CDR3 DNA reads TGTGCCACCAGCAGACTCCCCCCCGGGGCCTTAAGTGGTCAAGAGACCCAGTACTTC. It encodes CATSRLPPGALSGQETQYF.

This clone turned up a few times. The gene calls are TRBV19 and TRBJ1-2; D is unclear. This CDR3 comprises 14 residues. V gave up 1 base and J gave up 4 bases, with 10 bases separating them. Germline V CDR1 and CDR2: LNHDA, SQIVND (reference sequence). The CDR3: CASSIVGTIYGYTF. CDR3 in DNA: TGTGCCAGTAGTATAGTCGGCACCATCTATGGCTACACCTTC.

This clone was seen a few times. The rearrangement joins TRBV2 to TRBJ2-5, with TRBD1 matching over 9 bases. Germline CDR1 is SNHLY and CDR2 is FYNNEI. V lost 5 bases, J lost 6 bases, and 7 bases stayed unmatched. The CDR3 sequence is 14 residues long. CDR3 amino acids: CASSPGQGKKTQYF. DNA of the CDR3: TGTGCCAGCAGTCCGGGACAGGGTAAAAAGACCCAGTACTTC.

In this sample, this clone turned up a few times. Distinct nucleotide sequences in the sample also encode this CDR3. The V call is TRBV7-3, the J call TRBJ1-1; 9 bases are shared with TRBD1. Germline V gene data show CDR1 as SGHTA and CDR2 as FQGTGA. V was pared by 5 bases and J by 8 bases, with 3 bases of the junction left unmatched. The length of the CDR3 is 12 residues. The CDR3 here is CASSRGQGEAFF. Written as DNA, the CDR3 is TGTGCCAGCAGCCGCGGACAGGGGGAAGCTTTCTTT.

This chain joins TRBV2 and TRBJ2-3; either TRBD1 or TRBD2 may fit D (6 bases each). Trimming stripped 7 bases from V and 0 bases from J, with 17 bases between. CDR1 and CDR2 from the germline V gene are SNHLY and FYNNEI. This CDR3 comprises 16 residues. The CDR3 region has the DNA TGTGCCAGCACTATCGCGGGGACACTGAGCACAGATACGCAGTATTTT. Protein sequence: CASTIAGTLSTDTQYF. The whole variable domain, remainder taken from reference TRBV2 and TRBJ2-3, is EPEVTQTPSHQVTQMGQEVILRCVPISNHLYFYWYRQILGQKVEFLVSFYNNEISEKSEIFDDQFSVERPDGSNFTLKIRSTKLEDSAMYFCASTIAGTLSTDTQYFGPGTRLTVL.

This rearrangement joins TRBV19 to TRBJ1-2; D gene unclear. The CDR3 length is 13 residues. The germline V and J ends were trimmed by 2 bases and 3 bases, with 7 bases remaining between them. Germline lookup yields CDR1 LNHDA and CDR2 SQIVND (reference sequence). DNA for the CDR3: TGTGCCAGTAGTATAACTCCTGACTATGGCTACACCTTC. Its protein is CASSITPDYGYTF.

Comments on this clone: This CDR3 is also generated by other DNA sequences in the sample. The rearrangement links TRBV4-1 to TRBJ1-5; TRBD1 is a possible D gene (5 bases). Germline V CDR1 and CDR2: MGHRA, YSYEKL. Trimming took 0 bases from V and 4 from J, leaving 10 bases between them. The CDR3 spans 15 residues. CDR3 sequence: CASSQDRAGNQPQHF. DNA for the CDR3: TGCGCCAGCAGCCAAGATAGAGCAGGGAATCAGCCCCAGCATTTT.

V is TRBV28 and J is TRBJ2-5; D gene ambiguous. CDR3 length equals 13 residues. Trimming shortened V by 8 bases and J by 0 bases, and 10 bases separated the two germline ends. Per germline, CDR1 MDHEN and CDR2 SYDVKM. CDR3 in DNA: TGTGCCAGCGCCCTTGGGTACCAAGAGACCCAGTACTTC. This gives the protein CASALGYQETQYF.

This chain links TRBV4-3 with TRBJ1-6; D perhaps matches TRBD1 (6 bases). The germline V and J ends were trimmed by 2 bases and 6 bases, with 17 bases remaining between them. The CDR3 length is 17 residues. Germline CDR1 reads LGHNA; CDR2 reads YSLEER. CDR3 sequence (DNA): TGCGCCAGCAGCCAACGAGAACGGGGGGGGCCTAATTCACCCCTCCACTTT. Amino acids: CASSQRERGGPNSPLHF.

This clone occurred a few times. This chain joins TRBV7-9 and TRBJ1-1; no reliable D call. V lost 5 bases and J 9 bases, leaving 16 bases between the germline ends. This CDR3 is 13 amino acids long. Germline CDR1 reads SEHNR; CDR2 reads FQNEAQ (reference sequence). CDR3 nucleotides: TGTGCCAGCAGCCACCTACAGAGTCAGAAAGCTTTCTTT. As protein: CASSHLQSQKAFF.

CDR3 region: CASSYRGNQPQHF. The CDR3 nucleotides are TGTGCCAGCAGTTACAGGGGAAATCAGCCCCAGCATTTT. The V call is TRBV6-5, the J call TRBJ1-5; TRBD1 is a possible D gene (5 bases). Trimming cost V 2 bases and J 4 bases, with 6 bases left between them. CDR1 and CDR2 (germline): MNHEY, SVGAGI. This CDR3 has 13 residues.

The chain couples TRBV6-1 to TRBJ1-5, with TRBD1 matching 8 bases. CDR3 length: 16 amino acids. V lost 2 bases and J lost 4; bases outside the gene matches: 7. Germline lookup yields CDR1 MNHNS and CDR2 SASEGT. The DNA for the CDR3 is TGTGCCAGCAGTGAATTTGGGACAGGTAGAAATCAGCCCCAGCATTTT. Protein product: CASSEFGTGRNQPQHF.

The chain joins TRBV5-8 to TRBJ1-1; a possible D gene is TRBD1 (5 bases). The germline gives CDR1 SGHTS, CDR2 YDEGEE. The CDR3 extends over 15 amino acids. V was clipped by 4 bases and J by 1 base, with 14 bases between them. The CDR3 bases are TGTGCCAGCAGCCTATTTCTAACAGGGAACACTGAAGCTTTCTTT. It yields the protein CASSLFLTGNTEAFF.